The 15 T cell receptor beta chains below all came from one sample that was sequenced in a study of blood T cell repertoires in COVID-19. Using immunoSEQ multiplex PCR, the repertoire was profiled, and TCRdb retains in-frame clones only, with some absent. The sample has about 60,000 clones; 70% to 85% are singletons. Input material: peripheral blood. These receptors were obtained from a man aged 55 to 69 with acute or convalescent COVID-19.

The chain is built from TRBV7-8 and TRBJ1-1; no clear D. Germline CDR1 reads SGHVS; CDR2 reads FQNEAQ. The V end was cut by 4 bases, the J end by 1 base, with 7 bases between. The CDR3 covers 13 residues. CDR3 sequence: CASSSGENTEAFF. CDR3 bases: TGTGCCAGCAGCTCGGGAGAGAACACTGAAGCTTTCTTT.

This chain uses TRBV27 with TRBJ2-3, with 10 bases aligning to TRBD2. V shed 8 bases and J 7 bases; nucleotides not matched to a gene: 12. This CDR3 comprises 15 residues. Germline V lookup: CDR1 MNHEY, CDR2 SMNVEV (reference sequence). The CDR3 is CASAGGGTSEHTQYF. CDR3 DNA: TGTGCCAGCGCTGGGGGTGGGACTAGCGAACATACGCAGTATTTT.

This chain joins TRBV19 and TRBJ1-1, with TRBD1 identical over 7 bases. The germline CDR1 and CDR2 sequences are LNHDA and SQIVND (reference sequence). The CDR3 consists of 14 residues. V was pared by 6 bases and J by 1 base, with 5 bases of the junction left unmatched. The CDR3 DNA follows: TGTGCCAGTAGGCCGGGACAGAAGAACACTGAAGCTTTCTTT. Protein product: CASRPGQKNTEAFF.

The table lists this clone with a few counts. The chain joins TRBV19 to TRBJ2-6; 7 nucleotides align to TRBD1. V lost 7 bases to trimming and J lost 0 bases; unmatched junction nucleotides: 12. This CDR3 contains 18 residues. Germline CDR1 is LNHDA and CDR2 is SQIVND (reference sequence). CDR3 DNA: TGTGCCAGTATTCTGAGGACAGGCAGCTTCTCTGGGGCCAACGTCCTGACTTTC. Translating gives CASILRTGSFSGANVLTF.

On this clone: The sample has other DNA sequences that encode this CDR3 too. The DNA for the CDR3 is TGTGCCAGCAGCCAAGAACTAGGATTGAACACTGAAGCTTTCTTT. Protein sequence: CASSQELGLNTEAFF. The chain carries TRBV14 and TRBJ1-1; no clear D gene. The V gene lost 0 bases and the J gene lost 0 bases, with 8 bases spanning the gap. The CDR3 has 15 residues. In germline, CDR1 is SGHDN, CDR2 FVKESK.

The V and J genes are TRBV18 and TRBJ2-7; D may be TRBD2 (5 bases). Trimming left V 0 bases short and J 0 bases short, with 9 bases between. The CDR3 loop spans 15 amino acids. CDR1 and CDR2 (germline): KGHSH, LQKENI. CDR3 bases: TGTGCCAGCTCACCACCAGAGCGGAGCTCCTACGAGCAGTACTTC. Protein: CASSPPERSSYEQYF. Complete variable domain (other parts from reference TRBV18 and TRBJ2-7): NAGVMQNPRHLVRRRGQEARLRCSPMKGHSHVYWYRQLPEEGLKFMVYLQKENIIDESGMPKERFSAEFPKEGPSILRIQQVVRGDSAAYFCASSPPERSSYEQYFGPGTRLTVT.

The gene calls are TRBV3-1 (or the pseudogene TRBV3-2) and TRBJ1-6, with unresolved D. The V gene lost 0 bases and the J gene lost 7 bases, with 4 bases spanning the gap. The CDR3 runs to 13 residues. The germline V gene has CDR1 LGHDT and CDR2 YNNKEL (reference sequence). The CDR3 spells CASSQDGNSPLHF. In nucleotides, the CDR3 is TGTGCCAGCAGCCAAGACGGGAATTCACCCCTCCACTTT.

The chain links TRBV4-1 to TRBJ2-5; 7 nucleotides match TRBD1. The CDR3 covers 16 residues. From germline, CDR1 is MGHRA and CDR2 YSYEKL. Trimming removed 0 bases from V and 5 bases from J; junction bases left unmatched: 9. The CDR3 loop is CASSQDQQGPRETQYF. CDR3 sequence (DNA): TGCGCCAGCAGCCAAGATCAACAGGGGCCTCGGGAGACCCAGTACTTC.

The rearrangement links TRBV6-4 to TRBJ2-1; perhaps TRBD1 as D (7 bases). Deletions cut 5 bases from V and 7 bases from J, with 15 bases between. Germline values: CDR1 MRHNA, CDR2 SNTAGT. The CDR3 spans 14 residues. The CDR3 is CASSKEAGGNEQFF. CDR3 nucleotide sequence: TGTGCCAGCAGTAAAGAGGCAGGGGGGAATGAGCAGTTCTTC.

The chain carries TRBV3-1 (or the pseudogene TRBV3-2) and TRBJ2-5, with 10 bases matching TRBD2. The trim removed 1 base at V and 4 bases at J, leaving 12 bases unmatched. This CDR3 comprises 18 residues. CDR1 LGHDT and CDR2 YNNKEL come from the germline V gene (reference sequence). This CDR3 is CASSQAPLRAGGRETQYF. The CDR3 DNA is TGTGCCAGCAGCCAAGCCCCTCTTAGAGCGGGGGGGCGAGAGACCCAGTACTTC.

The V and J genes are TRBV19 and TRBJ1-5; D gene ambiguous. The CDR3 is made up of 12 amino acids. V dropped 5 bases and J dropped 6 bases, with 8 bases sitting between them. Germline V lookup: CDR1 LNHDA, CDR2 SQIVND (reference sequence). This CDR3 reads CASSELGQPQHF. The CDR3 DNA follows: TGTGCCAGTAGTGAACTCGGTCAGCCCCAGCATTTT.

The V gene is TRBV11-2, the J gene TRBJ1-2; 7 bases are shared with TRBD1. CDR3 length: 17 amino acids. V lost 5 bases to trimming and J lost 6 bases; unmatched junction nucleotides: 18. Germline CDR1 reads SGHAT; CDR2 reads FQNNGV. The CDR3 sequence is CASSQQGFGGAGHGYTF. The CDR3 DNA follows: TGTGCCAGCAGCCAACAGGGGTTTGGGGGCGCAGGTCATGGCTACACCTTC.

The chain carries TRBV5-4 and TRBJ2-3; 8 nucleotides match TRBD1. Unmatched junction bases numbered 8, after V lost 5 bases and J lost 3 bases. CDR1 and CDR2 (germline): SGHNT, YYREEE (reference sequence). The CDR3 loop spans 15 amino acids. For the CDR3, the DNA is TGTGCCAGCAGGACGGGGACAGGCGGGACAGATACGCAGTATTTT. Its translation is CASRTGTGGTDTQYF. Full variable domain (outside the CDR3, taken from reference TRBV5-4 and TRBJ2-3): ETGVTQSPTHLIKTRGQQVTLRCSSQSGHNTVSWYQQALGQGPQFIFQYYREEENGRGNFPPRFSGLQFPNYSSELNVNALELDDSALYLCASRTGTGGTDTQYFGPGTRLTVL.

J is TRBJ1-5 and V is TRBV27; D gene uncertain. This CDR3 is built from 16 residues. In germline, CDR1 is MNHEY, CDR2 SMNVEV (reference sequence). The V end was cut by 1 base, the J end by 3 bases, with 13 bases between. CDR3 DNA sequence: TGTGCCAGCAGTTTATTGGGCACCTCCCCCAATCAGCCCCAGCATTTT. This gives the protein CASSLLGTSPNQPQHF.

The genes are TRBV23-1 and TRBJ2-2; no definite D call. TRBV23-1 is an ORF, and what it does is uncertain. Trimming took off 7 bases at V and 4 bases at J, with 7 bases between the two ends. This CDR3 has 12 amino acids. The CDR3 spells CASNPGTGELFF. In DNA, the CDR3 is TGCGCCAGCAATCCCGGCACCGGGGAGCTGTTTTTT.